This entry features one T cell receptor beta chain sequence. This sample was included in a study of blood T cell repertoires in COVID-19. About the research overall: Samples representing acute and convalescent COVID-19 were sourced from the United States, Italy and Spain.

V shed 4 bases, J shed 5 bases, and the junction held 3 bases outside the gene matches. Germline V gene sequence: CDR1 KGHDR, CDR2 SFDVKD. CDR3 length: 14 residues. Authors' methods: By means of reference gene primer amplification, nucleated cell counts were estimated. Assay: immunoSEQ multiplex PCR; the TCRdb copy retains only in-frame clones and omits some. Clone size and V and J calls were adopted from that table, with D and trimming inferred from the DNA. The table has some 700,000 clones, more than 80% seen once; the top ten hold under 0.3%. Material: peripheral blood. This sequence joins TRBV24-1 and TRBJ2-3; 9 bases line up with TRBD2. The TCR originated in a young woman with acute or convalescent COVID-19. Here the CDR3 DNA reads TGTGCCACCAGTGAAAGCGGGGGGAGAGATACGCAGTATTTT. Amino acid sequence: CATSESGGRDTQYF.